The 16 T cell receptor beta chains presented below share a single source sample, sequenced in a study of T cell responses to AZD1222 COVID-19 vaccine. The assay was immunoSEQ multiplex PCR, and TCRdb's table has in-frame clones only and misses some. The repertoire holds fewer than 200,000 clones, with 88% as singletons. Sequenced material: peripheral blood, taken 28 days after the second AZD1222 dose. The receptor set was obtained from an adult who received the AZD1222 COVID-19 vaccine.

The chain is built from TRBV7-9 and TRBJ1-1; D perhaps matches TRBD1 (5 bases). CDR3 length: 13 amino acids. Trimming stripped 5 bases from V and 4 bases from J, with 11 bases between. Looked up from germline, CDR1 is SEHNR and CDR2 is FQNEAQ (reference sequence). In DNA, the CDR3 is TGTGCCAGCAGCCCGGTTGGGGGCACTGAAGCTTTCTTT. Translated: CASSPVGGTEAFF.

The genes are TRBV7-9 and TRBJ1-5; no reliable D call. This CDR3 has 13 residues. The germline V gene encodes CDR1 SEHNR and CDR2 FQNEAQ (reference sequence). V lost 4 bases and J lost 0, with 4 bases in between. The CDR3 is CASSSDSNQPQHF. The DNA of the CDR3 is TGTGCCAGCAGCTCTGATAGCAATCAGCCCCAGCATTTT.

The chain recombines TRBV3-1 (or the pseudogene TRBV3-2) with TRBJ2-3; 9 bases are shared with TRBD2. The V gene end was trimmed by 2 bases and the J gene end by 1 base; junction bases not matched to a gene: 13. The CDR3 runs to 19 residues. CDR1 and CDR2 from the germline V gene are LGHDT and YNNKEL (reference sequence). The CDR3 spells CASSQFVSRGGRGTDTQYF. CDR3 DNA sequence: TGTGCCAGCAGCCAATTTGTGTCGCGGGGGGGCCGCGGCACAGATACGCAGTATTTT.

The CDR3 sequence is CASSDSPSGELFF. The CDR3 DNA is TGCGCCAGCAGTGATTCCCCCTCCGGGGAGCTGTTTTTT. The chain uses TRBV10-1 and TRBJ2-2; the D is unclear. The ends were cut back, 3 bases at V and 6 bases at J, with 8 bases in the middle. The germline V gene encodes CDR1 WNHNN and CDR2 SYGVQD (reference sequence). The CDR3 contains 13 residues.

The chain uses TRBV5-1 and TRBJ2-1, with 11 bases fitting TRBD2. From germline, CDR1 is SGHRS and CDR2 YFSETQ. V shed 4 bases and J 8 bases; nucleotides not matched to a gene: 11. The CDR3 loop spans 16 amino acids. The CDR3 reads CASSPTGTSGPHEQFF. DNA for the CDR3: TGCGCCAGCAGCCCAACCGGGACTAGCGGCCCCCATGAGCAGTTCTTC. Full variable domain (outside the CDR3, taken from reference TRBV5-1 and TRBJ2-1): KAGVTQTPRYLIKTRGQQVTLSCSPISGHRSVSWYQQTPGQGLQFLFEYFSETQRNKGNFPGRFSGRQFSNSRSEMNVSTLELGDSALYLCASSPTGTSGPHEQFFGPGTRLTVL.

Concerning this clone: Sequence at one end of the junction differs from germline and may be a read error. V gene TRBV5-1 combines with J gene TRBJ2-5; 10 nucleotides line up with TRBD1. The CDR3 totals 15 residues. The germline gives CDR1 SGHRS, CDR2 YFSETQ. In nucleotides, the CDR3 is TGCGCCTGCAGGTTCGGGACAGGGGACCAAGAGACCCAGTACTTC. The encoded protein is CACRFGTGDQETQYF.

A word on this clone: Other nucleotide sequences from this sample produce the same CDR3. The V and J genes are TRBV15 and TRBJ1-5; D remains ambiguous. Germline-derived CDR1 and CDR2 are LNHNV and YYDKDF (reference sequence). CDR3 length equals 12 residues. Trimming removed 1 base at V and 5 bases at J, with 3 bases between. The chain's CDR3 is CATSRADQPQHF. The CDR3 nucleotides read TGTGCCACCAGCAGAGCGGATCAGCCCCAGCATTTT. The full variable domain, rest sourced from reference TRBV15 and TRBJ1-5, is DAMVIQNPRYQVTQFGKPVTLSCSQTLNHNVMYWYQQKSSQAPKLLFHYYDKDFNNEADTPDNFQSRRPNTSFCFLDIRSPGLGDTAMYLCATSRADQPQHFGDGTRLSIL.

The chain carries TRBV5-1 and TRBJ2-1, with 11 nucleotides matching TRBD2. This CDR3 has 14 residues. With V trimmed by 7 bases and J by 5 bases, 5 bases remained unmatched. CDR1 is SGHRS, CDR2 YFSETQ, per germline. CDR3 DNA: TGCGCCAGCGTACCGGGACTAGCGGACAATGAGCAGTTCTTC. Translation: CASVPGLADNEQFF.

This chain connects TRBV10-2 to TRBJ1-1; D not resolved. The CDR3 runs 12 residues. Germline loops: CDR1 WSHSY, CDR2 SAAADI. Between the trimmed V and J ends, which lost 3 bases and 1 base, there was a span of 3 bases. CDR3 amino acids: CASSDENTEAFF. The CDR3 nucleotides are TGCGCCAGCAGTGATGAGAACACTGAAGCTTTCTTT.

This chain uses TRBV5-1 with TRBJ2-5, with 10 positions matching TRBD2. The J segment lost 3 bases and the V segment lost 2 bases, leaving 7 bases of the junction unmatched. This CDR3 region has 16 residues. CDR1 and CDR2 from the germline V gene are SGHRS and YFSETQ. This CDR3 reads CASSLGSGGTKETQYF. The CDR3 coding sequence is TGCGCCAGCAGCTTAGGTAGCGGGGGGACGAAAGAGACCCAGTACTTC.

This chain's CDR3 is CASSPVLDGYTF. CDR3 sequence (DNA): TGTGCCAGCAGCCCAGTTCTCGATGGCTACACCTTC. The rearrangement uses TRBV7-8 and TRBJ1-2; unclear D gene. The CDR3 spans 12 residues. The V end was cut by 5 bases, the J end by 6 bases, with 10 bases between. Per the germline V gene, CDR1 is SGHVS and CDR2 is FQNEAQ.

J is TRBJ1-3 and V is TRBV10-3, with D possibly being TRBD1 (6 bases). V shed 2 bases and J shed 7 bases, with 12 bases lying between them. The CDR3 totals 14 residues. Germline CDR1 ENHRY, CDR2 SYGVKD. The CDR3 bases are TGTGCCATCAGTGAGGTGGAGGGGGGGAACACCATATATTTT. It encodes CAISEVEGGNTIYF.

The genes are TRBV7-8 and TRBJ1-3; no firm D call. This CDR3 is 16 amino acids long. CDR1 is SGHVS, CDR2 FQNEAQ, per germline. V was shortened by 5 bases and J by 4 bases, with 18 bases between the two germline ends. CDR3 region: CASSRARQERGNTIYF. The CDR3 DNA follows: TGTGCCAGCAGCCGAGCCCGCCAGGAACGGGGAAACACCATATATTTT.

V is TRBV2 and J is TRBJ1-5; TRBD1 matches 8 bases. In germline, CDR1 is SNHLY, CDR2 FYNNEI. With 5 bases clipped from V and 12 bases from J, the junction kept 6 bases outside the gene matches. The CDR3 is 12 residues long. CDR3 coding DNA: TGTGCCAGCAGTACCCTTGACAGGGGCCAGCATTTT. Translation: CASSTLDRGQHF.

DNA of the CDR3: TGTGCCAGCAGGACCCTGGTTGTCGGCACTGAAGCTTTCTTT. Translation gives CASRTLVVGTEAFF. The chain employs TRBV2 and TRBJ1-1; unclear D gene. Trimming pared 6 bases from V and 4 bases from J, leaving 15 bases between. Germline assignment: CDR1 SNHLY and CDR2 FYNNEI. This CDR3 contains 14 residues. Full variable domain (remainder filled in from reference TRBV2 and TRBJ1-1): EPEVTQTPSHQVTQMGQEVILRCVPISNHLYFYWYRQILGQKVEFLVSFYNNEISEKSEIFDDQFSVERPDGSNFTLKIRSTKLEDSAMYFCASRTLVVGTEAFFGQGTRLTVV.

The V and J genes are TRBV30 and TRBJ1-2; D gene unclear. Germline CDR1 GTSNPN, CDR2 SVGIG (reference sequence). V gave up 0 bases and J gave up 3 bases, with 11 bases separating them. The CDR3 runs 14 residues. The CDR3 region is CAWSVIGRYYGYTF. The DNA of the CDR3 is TGTGCCTGGAGTGTAATCGGGAGGTACTATGGCTACACCTTC.